Following are 7 T cell receptor beta chains from one sample sequenced in a study of blood T cell repertoires in COVID-19. Libraries were prepared by immunoSEQ multiplex PCR; TCRdb keeps only in-frame clonotypes and omits some of them. The table has over 150,000 clones, roughly 87% seen once. Sequences were obtained from peripheral blood. The receptor source for this set is a woman aged 55-70 years who had recovered from COVID-19.

This clone has more than one count but fewer than ten. V usage is TRBV28 and J usage is TRBJ1-6; 7 bases match TRBD1. This CDR3 has 17 residues. CDR1 and CDR2 (germline): MDHEN, SYDVKM. V lost 7 bases to trimming and J lost 7 bases; unmatched junction nucleotides: 16. The CDR3 here is CASNGRTGTVPNSPLHF. DNA of the CDR3: TGTGCCAGCAATGGAAGGACCGGGACAGTACCCAATTCACCCCTCCACTTT.

The chain employs TRBV27 and TRBJ2-7; D not resolved. The CDR3 has 15 amino acids. Germline V gene sequence: CDR1 MNHEY, CDR2 SMNVEV (reference sequence). The V end lost 3 bases, the J end lost 0 bases, and 12 bases lay between the germline ends. CDR3 DNA: TGTGCCAGCAGTTTTCTCGCGGATAGCTCCTACGAGCAGTACTTC. Translated, it gives CASSFLADSSYEQYF.

The rearrangement joins TRBV30 to TRBJ1-2; a possible D gene is TRBD1 (6 bases). This CDR3 is built from 13 residues. Germline V lookup: CDR1 GTSNPN, CDR2 SVGIG (reference sequence). V was shortened by 4 bases and J by 7 bases, with 16 bases between the two germline ends. The CDR3 reads CAWTTERTAGYTF. For the CDR3, the DNA is TGTGCCTGGACGACCGAGAGGACAGCTGGCTACACCTTC.

This clone was seen a single time. This chain joins TRBV6-4 and TRBJ1-5; D gene ambiguous. The germline gives CDR1 MRHNA, CDR2 SNTAGT. V was pared by 0 bases and J by 0 bases, with 9 bases between. The CDR3 contains 16 residues. The chain's CDR3 is CASSDSGSFSNQPQHF. CDR3 nucleotides: TGTGCCAGCAGTGACTCTGGCAGTTTTAGCAATCAGCCCCAGCATTTT.

J is TRBJ2-2 and V is TRBV11-2; 9 nucleotides line up with TRBD1. J gave up 1 base and V 7 bases, and 7 bases lay outside the gene matches. Germline loops: CDR1 SGHAT, CDR2 FQNNGV. The CDR3 is made up of 16 amino acids. The CDR3 DNA follows: TGTGCCAGCACCTTGGGGACAGGGTGGAACACCGGGGAGCTGTTTTTT. Translating it yields CASTLGTGWNTGELFF. The complete variable domain, with remaining parts taken from reference TRBV11-2 and TRBJ2-2, reads EAGVAQSPRYKIIEKRQSVAFWCNPISGHATLYWYQQILGQGPKLLIQFQNNGVVDDSQLPKDRFSAERLKGVDSTLKIQPAKLEDSAVYLCASTLGTGWNTGELFFGEGSRLTVL.

The genes are TRBV19 and TRBJ1-5; 11 bases align to TRBD1. From germline, CDR1 is LNHDA and CDR2 SQIVND (reference sequence). V shed 5 bases and J 2 bases; nucleotides not matched to a gene: 8. This CDR3 spans 17 amino acids. The CDR3 nucleotides read TGTGCCAGTAGTCTTACCGGGACAGGGGGAGGCAATCAGCCCCAGCATTTT. This encodes CASSLTGTGGGNQPQHF.

This clone appeared a single time. Here the CDR3 reads CATSREGAEETQYF. As DNA, the CDR3 is TGTGCCACCAGCAGAGAGGGGGCGGAAGAGACCCAGTACTTC. The chain recombines TRBV15 with TRBJ2-5; TRBD1 is a possible D gene (6 bases). The CDR3 has 14 residues. The V and J ends lost 0 bases and 3 bases respectively, with 8 bases between them. Germline CDR1 and CDR2: LNHNV and YYDKDF (reference sequence). Variable domain in full (rest from reference TRBV15 and TRBJ2-5): DAMVIQNPRYQVTQFGKPVTLSCSQTLNHNVMYWYQQKSSQAPKLLFHYYDKDFNNEADTPDNFQSRRPNTSFCFLDIRSPGLGDTAMYLCATSREGAEETQYFGPGTRLLVL.